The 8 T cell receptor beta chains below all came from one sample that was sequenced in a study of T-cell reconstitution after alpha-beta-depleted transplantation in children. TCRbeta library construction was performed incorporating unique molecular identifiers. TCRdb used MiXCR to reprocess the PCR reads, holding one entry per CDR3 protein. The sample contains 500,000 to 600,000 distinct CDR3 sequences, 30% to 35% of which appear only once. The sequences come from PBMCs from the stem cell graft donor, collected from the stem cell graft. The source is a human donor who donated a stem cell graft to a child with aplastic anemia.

The CDR3 here is CASSLPASDTQYF. CDR3 nucleotide sequence: TGTGCCAGCAGTTTACCAGCCTCAGATACGCAGTATTTT. The V and J genes are TRBV27 and TRBJ2-3, with unresolved D. V was cut by 2 bases and J by 4 bases, with 7 bases left in between. Germline CDR1 is MNHEY and CDR2 is SMNVEV (reference sequence). The CDR3 spans 13 residues.

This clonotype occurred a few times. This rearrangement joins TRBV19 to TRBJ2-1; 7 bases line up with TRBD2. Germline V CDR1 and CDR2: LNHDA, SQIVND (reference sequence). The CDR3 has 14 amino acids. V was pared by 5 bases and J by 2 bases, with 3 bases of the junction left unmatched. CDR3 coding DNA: TGTGCCAGTAGTTTCGGACTAGCCTACAATGAGCAGTTCTTC. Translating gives CASSFGLAYNEQFF.

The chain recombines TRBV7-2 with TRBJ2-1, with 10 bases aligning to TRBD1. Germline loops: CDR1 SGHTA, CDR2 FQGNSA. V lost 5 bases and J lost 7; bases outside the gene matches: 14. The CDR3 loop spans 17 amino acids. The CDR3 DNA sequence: TGTGCCAGCAGCCTCACCGGGACAGGGGTTTTGGGGAATGAGCAGTTCTTC. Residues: CASSLTGTGVLGNEQFF.

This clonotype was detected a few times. CDR3 DNA: TGCAGTGCTAAAAGCGGGAGGAATGAGCAGTTCTTC. This sequence encodes CSAKSGRNEQFF. V is TRBV20-1 and J is TRBJ2-1, with 9 bases fitting TRBD2. CDR1 is DFQATT, CDR2 SNEGSKA, per germline (reference sequence). Trimming removed 4 bases from V and 7 bases from J; junction bases left unmatched: 2. The CDR3 has 12 residues.

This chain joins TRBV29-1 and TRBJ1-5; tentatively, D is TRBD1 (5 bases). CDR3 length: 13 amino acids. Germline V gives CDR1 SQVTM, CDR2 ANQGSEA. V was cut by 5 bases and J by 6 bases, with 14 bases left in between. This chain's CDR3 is CSVPASGTQPQHF. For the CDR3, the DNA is TGCAGCGTTCCGGCGTCAGGGACTCAGCCCCAGCATTTT.

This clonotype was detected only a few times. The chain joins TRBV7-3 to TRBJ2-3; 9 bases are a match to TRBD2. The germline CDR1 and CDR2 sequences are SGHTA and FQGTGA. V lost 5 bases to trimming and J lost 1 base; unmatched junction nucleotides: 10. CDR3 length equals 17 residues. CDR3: CASSDPPTSGGTDTQYF. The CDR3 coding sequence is TGTGCCAGCAGCGATCCCCCGACTAGCGGAGGCACAGATACGCAGTATTTT. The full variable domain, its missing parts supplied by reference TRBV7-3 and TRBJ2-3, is GAGVSQTPSNKVTEKGKYVELRCDPISGHTALYWYRQSLGQGPEFLIYFQGTGAADDSGLPNDRFFAVRPEGSVSTLKIQRTERGDSAVYLCASSDPPTSGGTDTQYFGPGTRLTVL.

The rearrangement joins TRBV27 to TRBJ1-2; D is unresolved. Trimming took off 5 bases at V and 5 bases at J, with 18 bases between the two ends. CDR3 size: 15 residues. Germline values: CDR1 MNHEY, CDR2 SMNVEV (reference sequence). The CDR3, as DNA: TGTGCCAGCAGTCTAGGACGGACCGGAATTTATGGCTACACCTTC. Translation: CASSLGRTGIYGYTF.

The CDR3 sequence is CASSQGENTEAFF. DNA for the CDR3: TGTGCCAGCTCACAGGGGGAGAACACTGAAGCTTTCTTT. This chain connects TRBV18 to TRBJ1-1; a possible D gene is TRBD1 (6 bases). The germline V gene has CDR1 KGHSH and CDR2 LQKENI. V was shortened by 4 bases and J by 1 base, with 7 bases between the two germline ends. This CDR3 contains 13 residues.